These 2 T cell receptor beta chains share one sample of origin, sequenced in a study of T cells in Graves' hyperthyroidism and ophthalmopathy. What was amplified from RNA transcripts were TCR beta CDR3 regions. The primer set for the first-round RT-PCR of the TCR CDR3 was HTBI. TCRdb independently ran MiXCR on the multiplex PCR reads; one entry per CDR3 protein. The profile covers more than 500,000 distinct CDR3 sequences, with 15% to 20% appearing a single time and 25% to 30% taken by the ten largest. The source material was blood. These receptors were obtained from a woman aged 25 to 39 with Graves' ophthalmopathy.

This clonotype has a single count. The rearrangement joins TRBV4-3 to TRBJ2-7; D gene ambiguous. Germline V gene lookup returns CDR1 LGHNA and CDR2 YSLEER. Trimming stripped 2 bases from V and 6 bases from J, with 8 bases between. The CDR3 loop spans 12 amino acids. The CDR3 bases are TGCGCCAGCAGCCAATCCTTCGGCGAGCAGTACTTC. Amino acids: CASSQSFGEQYF.

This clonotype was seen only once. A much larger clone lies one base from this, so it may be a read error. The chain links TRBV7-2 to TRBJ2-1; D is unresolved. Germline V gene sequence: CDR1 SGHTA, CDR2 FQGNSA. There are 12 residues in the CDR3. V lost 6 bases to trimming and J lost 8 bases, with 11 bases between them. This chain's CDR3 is CASRSVGDEQFF. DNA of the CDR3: TGTGCCAGCAGGTCCGTGGGCGATGAGCAGTTCTTC.